This TCR beta chain derives from a study of cytomegalovirus exposure and HLA in healthy donors listed by TCRdb under 2017. About the investigation overall: In an earlier analysis of under 600 of the donors, less than 350 Gb of sequence data and 120 million or so unique TCR beta sequences from about 179 million T cells were reported. An early release that covered fewer than 800 HLA-typed donors contained approximately 300 gigabases of sequencing data and approximately 85 million unique TCR sequences. Of the 350 to 450 genotyped donors, roughly 80% fell in the genetic ancestry cluster associated with self-reported Caucasian donors. The aim of the study was to test whether cataloging public T cell receptors could identify signatures of past pathogen exposure. The study profiled the T cell repertoires of under 700 subjects by immunosequencing and related them to cytomegalovirus serostatus. A separate validation cohort of 100 to 150 different subjects was used in addition to the roughly 670-subject first cohort. High-throughput TCR immunosequencing, statistical association of individual TCRs with disease status, and machine learning were combined to predict cytomegalovirus infection status. In a later analysis, previously published TCR beta repertoires from some 640 donors were re-analyzed and high-resolution HLA genotyping was added so that TCR occurrence patterns could be studied. In the later analysis, no new phenotypic data were used to find candidate immune exposures; instead, reliance was placed on TCR beta sequences and their occurrence across donors. An earlier analysis of 587 of the donors used high-throughput TCR beta sequencing to judge whether each TCR beta V gene segment behaved as functional or pseudogenic. Donor age, sex, ethnicity and CMV serostatus were compiled together with the repertoire data. In a later genetic analysis, genome-wide SNP genotypes for 398 of the 666 donors were used, and that subset was treated as a discovery cohort. All discovery cohort repertoires had been generated on a single sequencing platform. Class I and class II HLA loci were covered by the typing at four-digit resolution. The number of typed donors differed by locus: roughly 629-630 for A, B, C, DRB1 and DQB1; 522 for DQA1; approximately 600 for DPA1; and around 450 for DPB1. Roughly five DR-DQ haplotypes were handled as single units for association and clustering because linkage in the cohort was strong. Among 398 genotyped donors of the cohort, an average of approximately 250,000 unique TCR beta nucleotide sequences were sequenced per donor, about a sixth of them non-productive. Broad study findings and their caveats: HLA typing was unavailable for some donors at each locus, so association tests used only the typed subset. A further reported finding was that TCR beta sequences accurately predicted the HLA-A and HLA-B alleles for most subjects in the first cohort. Immune exposure information for the cohort was limited to CMV serostatus. Linkage disequilibrium might explain the correlated functional status among segregating V segments, but an unknown experimental factor could not be excluded. Across donors, most TCR sequences were observed very rarely, whereas some public TCRs were present in many individuals. It was suggested by the authors that the approach could potentially be generalized to other disease states and immunological phenotypes. Cytomegalovirus status was reported to be diagnosed by the classifier with high specificity and sensitivity in both the original and validation cohorts. A cluster of highly shared sequence variants was judged likely to be a technical artifact of the sequencing pipeline. V-gene and J-gene trimming of TCR beta chains was associated with a missense DCLRE1C variant in a later genetic analysis, and the association was replicated in an independent cohort. In a later analysis, the rate of TCR association differed among HLA loci, with DRB1 alleles having the most associated TCRs and HLA-C alleles having the fewest. Sequencing depth was assumed to be roughly uniform across donors in the presence/absence analyses, though that assumption may not hold. In an earlier analysis of a few hundred of the donors, most TCR beta V segments were observed in productive rearrangements about 90% or about 30% of the time, broadly matching IMGT annotations. Some IMGT-functional V segments, including TRBV6-2 and TRBV6-3, could not be told apart with the 87-base-pair reads, so those segments were excluded. When HLA alleles, especially DR and DQ, strongly co-occurred, TCR associations were difficult to assign to individual alleles. A later genetic analysis reported fewer N-insertions in productive TCRs among donors in an Asian-associated ancestry cluster than the roughly 700-donor mean. A later analysis found that most CMV-associated TCR beta chains appeared HLA-restricted, with HLA associations seemingly driven largely by CMV exposure. About 17 rarely observed V segments, including chromosome 9 orphons, were excluded from the earlier analysis of about 500 of the donors because counts were too low. In a later analysis, several top co-occurrence clusters were reported to appear linked to parvovirus B19, influenza, CMV and Epstein-Barr virus. In this cohort, only TCR beta chains were sequenced, and detectable features were limited by the absence of alpha or paired-chain data. In vitro tests confirmed that a few of the cytomegalovirus-associated TCR beta chains recognize cytomegalovirus antigens. In a later analysis, around 17,000 TCR beta sequences were associated with specific HLA alleles at a false discovery rate of 0.05. In the study, approximately 160 TCR beta chains were listed as associated with cytomegalovirus. Compared with equally common non-associated chains, HLA-associated TCR beta chains in a later analysis were more clonally expanded and had lower generation probabilities.

V has 3 bases trimmed and J has 1 base trimmed; junction bases matching no gene number 6. Its CDR3 holds 17 amino acids, cysteine through phenylalanine. The entry retains the CDR3 DNA only, 51 bases that are in frame from base 1. From a lookup of the germline V gene, CDR1 and CDR2 are MGHRA and YSYEKL. Library preparation employed the immunoSEQ multiplex PCR assay. The multiplex PCR relied on a mix of 60 forward primers for TCR Vbeta segments and 13 reverse primers for TCR Jbeta segments. The CDR3 region of rearranged TCR beta genes was amplified from genomic DNA with a multiplex PCR assay. The Illumina HiSeq System was used to sequence the amplified TCR beta libraries as 87-base-pair reads. In the authors' own workflow: In a later analysis, tens of millions of unique TCR beta chains were counted across the approximately 620 repertoires, and some 10 million of these chains were shared by at least two donors. To remove PCR and sequencing errors, raw reads were error-corrected and collapsed into unique sequences using a nearest-neighbor algorithm that merged closely related sequences. V, D and J gene segments were assigned by aligning CDR3 sequences to IMGT reference sequences. For a sequence to be retained, a match of at least six nucleotides was required to both a V gene segment and a J gene segment. A rearrangement was called productive if the CDR3 had no stop codons and remained in frame with V and J, and every other rearrangement was called non-productive. CDR3 was defined according to IMGT convention as the region running from the second conserved V-encoded cysteine to the conserved J-encoded phenylalanine. Sequences without an unambiguous match to a single V gene segment were excluded from the earlier analysis of about 640 of the donors. An earlier analysis of just under 600 of the donors called V segments functional above 56.7% productive rearrangements and segregating when the between-donor standard deviation exceeded 5%. To diagnose cytomegalovirus status from the catalog of TCR beta chain sequences, a statistical classification framework was built. In a later analysis, V and J genes were assigned by comparing TCR nucleotide sequences against IMGT/GENE-DB human TR gene sequences. Using the TCRdist pipeline, a later analysis assigned CDR3 sequences along with most-parsimonious VDJ recombination scenarios. In a later analysis, each TCR beta chain was defined by its CDR3 amino acid sequence together with its V-gene family, and reads lacking a unique V-gene family were excluded. As a way to deal with suspected cross-contamination and a sequencing artifact, a later analysis dropped approximately 570 nucleotide sequences that were highly shared and had low generation probability. In a later analysis, a clonal expansion index for each public chain was calculated from normalized within-repertoire ranks of inferred template counts. A later analysis computed generation probabilities with a VDJ recombination model fitted to out-of-frame rearrangements, and checked the results against IGoR. In a later analysis, TCR-TCR, TCR-HLA and TCR-CMV co-occurrence was scored with hypergeometric tests, and a repertoire-size bias correction was applied to TCR pairs. False discovery rates were estimated in a later analysis by permuting HLA or CMV assignments 20 times. In a later analysis, co-occurring TCRs were grouped using DBSCAN, with TCRdist sequence similarity added in when clustering inside HLA-allele-positive subsets. Repertoires with fewer than 30,000 or more than 120,000 public chains were left out of co-occurrence clustering, as were about 5 repertoires with anomalous nucleotide sharing. TCRdb stores this immuneACCESS table with in-frame sequences only. Part of the clones is absent; in the studies checked, under half of the shortfall reflects unresolved V genes, and no reason is known for the rest. That table is the source of V, J and clone size, and D and trimming were worked out from the DNA. The data table for this sample lists over 50,000 clones. Jointly, the top ten make up 8.9% of the sample.

A word on this clone: Its antigen has not been determined.

The cohort comprised 710 or so healthy bone marrow donors. All cohort members were sampled while nominally healthy, although unrecorded immune exposures were likely present. The donor tested CMV seropositive and was one of the 289 seropositive cohort members. A peripheral blood sample was provided by each donor, and peripheral blood mononuclear cells were used for TCR beta sequencing. The Qiagen DNeasy Blood Extraction Kit was used to extract genomic DNA from the blood cell samples. This TCR was recovered from a man between 50 and 59 years old in good health and CMV-seropositive. Here the chain combines TRBV4-1 and TRBJ2-3, with 11 bases in between that match TRBD2. Source material: PBMCs. The CDR3 reads CASSQGGLAGRTDTQYF. The sequenced DNA is TGCGCCAGCAGCCAGGGTGGACTAGCGGGCCGCACAGATACGCAGTATTTT.